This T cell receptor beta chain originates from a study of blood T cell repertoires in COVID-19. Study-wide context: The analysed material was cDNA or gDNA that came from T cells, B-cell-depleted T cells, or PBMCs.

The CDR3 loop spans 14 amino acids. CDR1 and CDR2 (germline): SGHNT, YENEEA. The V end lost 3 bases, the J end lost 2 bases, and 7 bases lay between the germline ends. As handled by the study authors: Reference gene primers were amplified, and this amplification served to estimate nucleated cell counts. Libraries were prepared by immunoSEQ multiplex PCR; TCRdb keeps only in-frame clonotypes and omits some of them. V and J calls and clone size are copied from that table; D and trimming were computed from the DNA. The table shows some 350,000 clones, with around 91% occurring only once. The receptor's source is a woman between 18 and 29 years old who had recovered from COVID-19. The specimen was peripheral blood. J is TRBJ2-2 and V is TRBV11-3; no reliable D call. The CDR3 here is CASSFQINTGELFF. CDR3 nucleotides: TGTGCCAGCAGCTTCCAGATTAACACCGGGGAGCTGTTTTTT. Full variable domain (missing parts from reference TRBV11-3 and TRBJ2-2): EAGVVQSPRYKIIEKKQPVAFWCNPISGHNTLYWYLQNLGQGPELLIRYENEEAVDDSQLPKDRFSAERLKGVDSTLKIQPAELGDSAVYLCASSFQINTGELFFGEGSRLTVL.